This T cell receptor (beta chain) was found in a study of cytomegalovirus exposure and HLA in healthy donors. Whole-study findings and limits: Researchers reported that a few CMV-associated chains were confirmed in vitro as CMV antigen-specific.

As to this clone: The antigen is undetermined.

This PCR relied on a set of 60 Vbeta primers and 13 Jbeta primers. Original data processing: Approximately 9.9 million of some 80 million unique TCR beta chains were shared, per a later count. Profiled with immunoSEQ multiplex PCR; TCRdb holds only in-frame clones, not every one. For V, J and clone size, that table is used; D and trimming come from the DNA. Reported are about 160,000 clones; the ten largest clones contain 1.5% to 2%. The clonotype comes from a woman between 50 and 59 years old in good health and CMV-seronegative. The sample was PBMCs.

Here the CDR3 reads CASSVGQDREDYGYTF. The DNA of the CDR3 is TGTGCCAGCAGTGTCGGGCAGGACAGGGAGGACTATGGCTACACCTTC. The rearrangement uses TRBV25-1 and TRBJ1-2, with TRBD1 identical over 8 bases. V shed 4 bases, J shed 3 bases, and the junction held 10 bases outside the gene matches. Germline V gene data show CDR1 as MGHDK and CDR2 as SYGVNS. The CDR3 covers 16 residues.